These 17 T cell receptor beta chains came from one sample sequenced in a study of T-cell memory formation after mild COVID-19. TCRdb redid the calling of the 5' RACE reads with MiXCR, one entry per CDR3 protein. In the table there are just under 550,000 distinct CDR3 sequences, 20% of which are singletons. Sequenced input: PBMCs or a T cell subset sorted from them (not recorded which). The receptor set was obtained from an adult woman who had mild COVID-19 (a few samples of this study predate the infection). Cell type and time point are not known.

This clonotype has more than one count but fewer than ten. This chain uses TRBV6-5 with TRBJ1-6, with D perhaps matching TRBD1 (5 bases). This CDR3 has 14 amino acids. V lost 6 bases and J 13 bases, leaving 19 bases between the germline ends. Germline assignment: CDR1 MNHEY and CDR2 SVGAGI. DNA for the CDR3: TGTGCCAGCAGCCCAAACCGGGACGGTCCCCCCCTCCACTTT. Translated, it gives CASSPNRDGPPLHF.

The genes are TRBV15 and TRBJ2-7; possible D gene TRBD2, 5 bases. V lost 5 bases and J 2 bases, leaving 13 bases between the germline ends. This CDR3 spans 14 amino acids. Germline CDR1 reads LNHNV; CDR2 reads YYDKDF (reference sequence). The CDR3 sequence: CATSGRDLPYEQYF. The CDR3 DNA reads as TGTGCCACCAGCGGACGGGATTTGCCCTACGAGCAGTACTTC.

The chain has TRBV19 and TRBJ2-1; 10 nucleotides line up with TRBD2. V shed 6 bases and J 8 bases; nucleotides not matched to a gene: 10. CDR1 LNHDA and CDR2 SQIVND come from the germline V gene (reference sequence). CDR3 length: 15 residues. The CDR3 region has the DNA TGTGCCAGTAGAGGGCGGCTAGCGGGAGCCTATGAGCAGTTCTTC. It codes for CASRGRLAGAYEQFF.

This clonotype was counted only a few times. The chain is built from TRBV12-3 or TRBV12-4 and TRBJ2-3, with D possibly being TRBD2 (6 bases). V lost 9 bases to trimming and J lost 4 bases, with 11 bases between them. The CDR3 has 12 amino acids. The CDR3 protein is CASRGIADTQYF. The CDR3 region has the DNA TGTGCCAGTCGGGGGATCGCAGATACGCAGTATTTT.

The V gene is TRBV29-1, the J gene TRBJ1-1; the D is unclear. Germline assignment: CDR1 SQVTM and CDR2 ANQGSEA. Trimming cost V 6 bases and J 1 base, with 18 bases left between them. This CDR3 is built from 15 residues. CDR3 bases: TGCAGCGTGGTATCCGTGTCAGGAAAGAACACTGAAGCTTTCTTT. Translated: CSVVSVSGKNTEAFF.

This clonotype showed up just a few times. The chain employs TRBV14 and TRBJ2-7; D gene ambiguous. Trimming shortened V by 4 bases and J by 5 bases, and 12 bases separated the two germline ends. The germline CDR1 and CDR2 sequences are SGHDN and FVKESK. The CDR3 runs to 13 residues. As DNA, the CDR3 is TGTGCCAGCAGCCCTCTGGGGTACGACGAGCAGTACTTC. Its translation is CASSPLGYDEQYF.

The chain couples TRBV5-1 to TRBJ2-3, with 8 positions matching TRBD2. CDR3 length: 15 amino acids. Unmatched junction bases numbered 6, after V lost 1 base and J lost 5 bases. The V gene's germline CDR1 is SGHRS and CDR2 YFSETQ. CDR3 in amino acids: CASSLSTSDGDTQYF. DNA for the CDR3: TGCGCCAGCAGCTTGTCGACTAGCGACGGAGATACGCAGTATTTT.

V and J are TRBV10-3 and TRBJ2-3, with D hard to call. The germline gives CDR1 ENHRY, CDR2 SYGVKD. V gave up 0 bases and J gave up 2 bases, with 15 bases separating them. This CDR3 is built from 17 residues. Written as DNA, the CDR3 is TGTGCCATCAGTGAGTCGCAAATACCGTACCCCACAGATACGCAGTATTTT. Its translation is CAISESQIPYPTDTQYF.

This chain connects TRBV5-6 to TRBJ2-5; possibly TRBD2 for D (5 bases). Germline CDR1 is SGHDT and CDR2 is YYEEEE. Trimming removed 4 bases at V and 4 bases at J, with 17 bases between. The CDR3 sequence is 15 residues long. The CDR3 region is CASSLPFEGAETQYF. The CDR3 DNA is TGTGCCAGCAGCCTCCCCTTCGAGGGAGCAGAGACCCAGTACTTC.

This clonotype was seen only a few times. The V gene is TRBV6-5, the J gene TRBJ1-1; no clear D. The CDR3 is 14 amino acids. V was trimmed by 6 bases and J by 5 bases, leaving 16 bases between them. The germline V gene encodes CDR1 MNHEY and CDR2 SVGAGI. CDR3 bases: TGTGCCAGCAGCCTTTCAGGTCTGGCTACTGAAGCTTTCTTT. Translated: CASSLSGLATEAFF.

The rearrangement joins TRBV6-5 to TRBJ1-4; no clear D. This CDR3 is 16 amino acids long. Germline V gene lookup returns CDR1 MNHEY and CDR2 SVGAGI. Deletions cut 6 bases from V and 3 bases from J, with 17 bases between. The CDR3 DNA sequence: TGTGCCAGCAGCCGCTTGCGAGGGCTGCCTAATGAAAAACTGTTTTTT. This encodes CASSRLRGLPNEKLFF.

DNA of the CDR3: TGTGCCAGCAGGCGGGGGGGCTTGGGAGAGACCCAGTACTTC. It codes for CASRRGGLGETQYF. The chain employs TRBV11-2 and TRBJ2-5; 9 bases line up with TRBD2. The CDR3 runs 14 residues. CDR1 is SGHAT, CDR2 FQNNGV, per germline. Losses at the gene ends were 6 bases for V and 4 bases for J; bases not matched to a gene: 6.

This clonotype showed up just a few times. The gene calls are TRBV5-1 and TRBJ2-2, with a tentative D call TRBD1 (6 bases). The CDR3 sequence is 16 residues long. The germline V and J ends were trimmed by 4 bases and 2 bases, with 15 bases remaining between them. Germline loops: CDR1 SGHRS, CDR2 YFSETQ. CDR3 loop: CASSQGRTANTGELFF. CDR3 DNA sequence: TGCGCCAGCAGCCAGGGAAGGACAGCCAACACCGGGGAGCTGTTTTTT.

The chain couples TRBV29-1 to TRBJ2-7, with 9 nucleotides matching TRBD2. In germline, CDR1 is SQVTM, CDR2 ANQGSEA. The CDR3 extends over 13 amino acids. Trimming removed 7 bases from V and 2 bases from J; junction bases left unmatched: 6. The CDR3 protein is CSAEGLAPYEQYF. The CDR3 DNA sequence: TGCAGCGCTGAGGGACTAGCTCCCTACGAGCAGTACTTC.

The chain couples TRBV5-1 to TRBJ2-3, with D perhaps matching TRBD1 (5 bases). CDR1 SGHRS and CDR2 YFSETQ come from the germline V gene. The CDR3 sequence is 16 residues long. V lost 0 bases, J lost 1 base, and 12 bases lay in between. CDR3 residues: CASSLGGVGGTDTQYF. DNA for the CDR3: TGCGCCAGCAGCTTGGGAGGTGTAGGGGGCACAGATACGCAGTATTTT. The full variable domain, rest sourced from reference TRBV5-1 and TRBJ2-3, is KAGVTQTPRYLIKTRGQQVTLSCSPISGHRSVSWYQQTPGQGLQFLFEYFSETQRNKGNFPGRFSGRQFSNSRSEMNVSTLELGDSALYLCASSLGGVGGTDTQYFGPGTRLTVL.

This clonotype was detected a few times. The chain carries TRBV29-1 and TRBJ2-1; the match to TRBD2 covers 15 bases. V lost 1 base, J lost 10 bases, and 5 bases stayed unmatched. CDR3 length equals 15 residues. The germline gives CDR1 SQVTM, CDR2 ANQGSEA. Written as DNA, the CDR3 is TGCAGCGTTGAAGGGACTAGCGGGAGGGAGGTGGAGCAGTTCTTC. It translates to CSVEGTSGREVEQFF.

The V gene is TRBV4-1, the J gene TRBJ1-2; the D is unclear. From germline, CDR1 is MGHRA and CDR2 YSYEKL. The V end lost 4 bases, the J end lost 4 bases, and 10 bases lay between the germline ends. The CDR3 has 13 amino acids. The CDR3: CASSPDTSYGYTF. The CDR3 nucleotides read TGCGCCAGCAGCCCAGACACTTCCTATGGCTACACCTTC.